These T cell receptor beta chains were read from a single sample in a study of glioma-infiltrating T cells after dendritic cell vaccination. Repertoires were generated with immunoSEQ multiplex PCR, while TCRdb's copy carries only in-frame clones and drops some. This sample yields about 90,000 clones, of which roughly four fifths are seen a single time; around 6.5% belongs to the top ten. The source was blood, collected after dendritic cell vaccination. These TCRs come from a human donor with glioblastoma. The CDR3 runs from the conserved cysteine through the conserved F or W. D genes are given only for firm matches. For some rows the clone size is stated as once, few or many, or as a class when expanded; others skip it.

v_gene	d_gene	len	abundance	j_gene	CDR3nt	CDR3aa
TRBV18	TRBD1	13	-	TRBJ2-7	TGTGCCAGCTCACCGGGACAGAACTACGAGCAGTACTTC	CASSPGQNYEQYF
TRBV7-9	TRBD1	13	-	TRBJ2-5	TGTGCCAGCAGCTACGGGACAGCAGAGACCCAGTACTTC	CASSYGTAETQYF
TRBV6-1	TRBD1	14	-	TRBJ1-1	TGTGCCAGCAGTAGACAGGGAAGGAACACTGAAGCTTTCTTT	CASSRQGRNTEAFF
TRBV4-1	TRBD1	13	-	TRBJ2-7	TGCGCCCCTCTGCAGGACAGGGAATTCGAGCAGTACTTC	CAPLQDREFEQYF
TRBV7-6	-	12	once	TRBJ1-6	TGTGCCAGCAGCGACGGGAATTCACCCCTCCACTTT	CASSDGNSPLHF
TRBV4-1	-	14	-	TRBJ1-4	TGCGCCAGCAGCTTCCGGGGGGTGAACGAAAAACTGTTTTTT	CASSFRGVNEKLFF
TRBV11-3	-	16	-	TRBJ1-2	TGTGCCAGCAGCTTTGGTCAGGGGCCGGACCCCAATGGCTACACCTTC	CASSFGQGPDPNGYTF
TRBV21-1	-	14	-	TRBJ1-1	TGTGCCAGCAGCAGGGGACAGTCCCTAACTGAAGCTTTCTTT	CASSRGQSLTEAFF
TRBV7-3	TRBD1	18	-	TRBJ2-6	TGTGCCAGCAGCCTGGGGGGACAGGACTTCTCTGGGGCCAACGTCCTGACTTTC	CASSLGGQDFSGANVLTF
TRBV5-6	-	17	few	TRBJ1-6	TGTGCCAGCAGCTGGGGCCCCCGGAGCTCCTATAATTCACCCCTCCACTTT	CASSWGPRSSYNSPLHF
TRBV4-2	-	16	-	TRBJ2-1	TGTGCCAGCAGCCAAGTTGGAGGGGGGGCCTACAATGAGCAGTTCTTC	CASSQVGGGAYNEQFF